The 7 T cell receptor beta chains below were found in one sample sequenced in a study of T cells in Graves' hyperthyroidism and ophthalmopathy (dated by TCRdb to between 2018 and 2021). Libraries were prepared through multiplex PCR. Instrument on record: Illumina HiSeq 2000. The TCR beta CDR3 regions were amplified from the RNA transcripts. The first round of RT-PCR for the TCR CDR3 was performed with the HTBI primer set and the Qiagen OneStep RT-PCR kit. TCRdb applied fastp at Q25 and MiXCR to the public reads, then kept only in-frame beta chains. CDR3 protein duplicates are merged, each entry listing the most common genes and DNA. Present in this sample are more than 350,000 distinct CDR3 sequences, roughly 15% of which were seen just once. The ten largest make up about 21% of the sample. Sequencing used blood. These receptor sequences come from a woman aged 55-70 years with Graves' ophthalmopathy.

The J gene is TRBJ2-7, the V gene TRBV9; 15 bases align to TRBD2. The CDR3 length is 15 residues. Germline assignment: CDR1 SGDLS and CDR2 YYNGEE. J gave up 5 bases and V 2 bases, and 2 bases lay outside the gene matches. The CDR3 DNA follows: TGTGCCAGCAGCGTTGGGACTAGCGGGGGGAACGAGCAGTACTTC. Translating gives CASSVGTSGGNEQYF.

This clonotype was detected many times. V gene TRBV5-1 combines with J gene TRBJ2-5, with 7 positions matching TRBD1. Unmatched junction bases numbered 3, after V lost 0 bases and J lost 4 bases. CDR1 is SGHRS and CDR2 is YFSETQ in the germline V gene. The CDR3 is 14 residues long. The CDR3 DNA reads TGCGCCAGCAGCTTGGAGACAGGGAGAGAGACCCAGTACTTC. It codes for CASSLETGRETQYF.

This clonotype appeared many times. The chain links TRBV7-8 to TRBJ2-5; D perhaps matches TRBD2 (5 bases). Germline CDR1 is SGHVS and CDR2 is FQNEAQ. Deletions cut 2 bases from V and 5 bases from J, with 15 bases between. The CDR3 runs 15 residues. In DNA, the CDR3 is TGTGCCAGCAGCTTATGGCAGCGGTGGGAGGAGACCCAGTACTTC. Translated: CASSLWQRWEETQYF.

This clonotype has ten or more counts. This chain uses TRBV11-2 with TRBJ2-5; D remains unclear. V was trimmed by 2 bases and J by 4 bases, leaving 14 bases between them. CDR1 and CDR2 (germline): SGHAT, FQNNGV. The CDR3 length is 15 residues. This CDR3 is CASSLRPNPGETQYF. DNA of the CDR3: TGTGCCAGCAGCTTAAGACCAAACCCGGGAGAGACCCAGTACTTC.

CDR3 nucleotides: TGTGCCAGCAGTTACTCGAAGGTGGACAGGGCCGCCTACGAGCAGTACTTC. Protein product: CASSYSKVDRAAYEQYF. The chain is built from TRBV6-2 or TRBV6-3 and TRBJ2-7, with 8 bases fitting TRBD1. The trim removed 0 bases at V and 2 bases at J, leaving 9 bases unmatched. Germline CDR1 and CDR2: MNHEY and SVGEGT. The CDR3 covers 17 residues.

This clonotype was detected many times. The V gene is TRBV13, the J gene TRBJ2-1; D is perhaps TRBD2 (7 bases). The V end lost 5 bases, the J end lost 1 base, and 21 bases lay between the germline ends. The CDR3 is 18 amino acids. Germline CDR1 PRHDT, CDR2 FYEKMQ (reference sequence). CDR3 region: CASSGGPAGATSYNEQFF. The CDR3 DNA is TGTGCCAGCAGCGGGGGCCCGGCGGGGGCGACGTCCTACAATGAGCAGTTCTTC.

This clonotype was seen ten or more times. This chain links TRBV4-1 with TRBJ2-3; D perhaps matches TRBD1 (5 bases). The V end was cut by 1 base, the J end by 4 bases, with 9 bases between. Germline loops: CDR1 MGHRA, CDR2 YSYEKL. There are 14 residues in the CDR3. The CDR3 nucleotides are TGCGCCAGCAGCCAAGTGACAGCGTCAGATACGCAGTATTTT. Protein sequence: CASSQVTASDTQYF.